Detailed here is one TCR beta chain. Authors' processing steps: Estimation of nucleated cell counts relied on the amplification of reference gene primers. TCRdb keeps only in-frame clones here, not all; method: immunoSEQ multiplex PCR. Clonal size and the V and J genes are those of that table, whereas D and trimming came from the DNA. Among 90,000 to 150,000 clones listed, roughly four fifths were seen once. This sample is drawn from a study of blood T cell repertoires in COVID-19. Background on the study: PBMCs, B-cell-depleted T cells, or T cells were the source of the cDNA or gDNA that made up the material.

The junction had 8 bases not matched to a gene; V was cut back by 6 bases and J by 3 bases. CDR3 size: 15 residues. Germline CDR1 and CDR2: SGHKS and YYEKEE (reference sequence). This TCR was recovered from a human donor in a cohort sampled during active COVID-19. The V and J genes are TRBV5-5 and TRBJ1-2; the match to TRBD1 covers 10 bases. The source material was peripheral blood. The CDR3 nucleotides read TGTGCCAGCAACCCAGGGACAGGGGTTGACTATGGCTACACCTTC. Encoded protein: CASNPGTGVDYGYTF.